A selection of T cell receptor beta chains follows, all from one sample in a study of beta chain features in type 1 diabetes. Generated by immunoSEQ multiplex PCR, the TCRdb table keeps only in-frame clones and is missing some. The sample carries fewer than 300,000 clones, approximately 20% recorded once. Input material: naive CD4+ T cells from blood. These receptors all stem from a woman aged 35 to 49 with type 1 diabetes. The conserved cysteine and the conserved F or W are not part of the CDR3 here. Fields, in order: V gene, CDR3 protein.

TRBV7-9,ASSPRLPTGELF
TRBV5-4,ASSLGQENTGELF
TRBV27,ASSLGGRLGNQPQH
TRBV5-4,ASSSGQTEAF
TRBV9,ASSVDITSSYNEQF
TRBV9,ASAPIGGQETQY
TRBV9,ASSPRQESNYGYT
TRBV15,ATRDRGLSYNEQF
TRBV7-2,ASSWAPGDTEAF
TRBV6-6,ASRGGVGEAF
TRBV21-1,ASSEQTGVTQY
TRBV28,ASGGASGRADPPDTQY
TRBV5-1,ASSLEPGRVTEAF
TRBV28,ASSLPQNTEAF
TRBV30,ARGGAYEQY
TRBV5-4,ASSLYDRGYEQY
TRBV7-2,ASSLAGPGQGYQETQY
TRBV5-1,ASSLGLAVNTGELF
TRBV29-1,SVGERNEQF
TRBV6-5,ASSYSKLAGGGEQF
TRBV5-1,ASSLGGPRGTEAF
TRBV18,ASSPDREKLF
TRBV7-2,ASSLQGDQPQH
TRBV28,ASRSGSGGYSPLH